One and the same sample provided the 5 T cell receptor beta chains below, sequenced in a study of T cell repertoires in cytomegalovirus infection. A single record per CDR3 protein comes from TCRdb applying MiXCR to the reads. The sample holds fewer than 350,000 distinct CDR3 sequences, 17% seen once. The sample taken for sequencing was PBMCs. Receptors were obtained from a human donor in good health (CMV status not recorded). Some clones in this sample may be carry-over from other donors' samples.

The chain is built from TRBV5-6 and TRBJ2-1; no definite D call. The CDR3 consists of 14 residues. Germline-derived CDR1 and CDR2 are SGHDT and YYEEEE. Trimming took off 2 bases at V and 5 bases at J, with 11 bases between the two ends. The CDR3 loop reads CASSLIFGDNEQFF. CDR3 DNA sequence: TGTGCCAGCAGCTTAATTTTTGGGGACAATGAGCAGTTCTTC. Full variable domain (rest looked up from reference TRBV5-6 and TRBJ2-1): DAGVTQSPTHLIKTRGQQVTLRCSPKSGHDTVSWYQQALGQGPQFIFQYYEEEERQRGNFPDRFSGHQFPNYSSELNVNALLLGDSALYLCASSLIFGDNEQFFGPGTRLTVL.

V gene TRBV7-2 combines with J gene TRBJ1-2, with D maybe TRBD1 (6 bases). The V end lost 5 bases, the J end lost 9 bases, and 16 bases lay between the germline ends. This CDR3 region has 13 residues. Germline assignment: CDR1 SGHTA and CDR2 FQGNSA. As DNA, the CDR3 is TGTGCCAGCAGCGCGTCAACAGGGCTGAGCTACACCTTC. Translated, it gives CASSASTGLSYTF.

CDR3 sequence: CASNPRRDQPQHF. The CDR3 bases are TGTGCCAGCAATCCCAGACGAGATCAGCCCCAGCATTTT. V and J are TRBV2 and TRBJ1-5; D is unresolved. Per the germline V gene, CDR1 is SNHLY and CDR2 is FYNNEI. This CDR3 contains 13 residues. With 7 bases removed from V and 5 bases from J, the gap between germline ends came to 12 bases.

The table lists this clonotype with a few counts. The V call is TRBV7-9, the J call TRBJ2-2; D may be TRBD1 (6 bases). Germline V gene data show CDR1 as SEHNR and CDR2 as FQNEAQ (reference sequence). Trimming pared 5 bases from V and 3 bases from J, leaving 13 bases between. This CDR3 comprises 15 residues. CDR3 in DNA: TGTGCCAGCAGCCAAGATTCAGGGGACACCGGGGAGCTGTTTTTT. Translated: CASSQDSGDTGELFF.

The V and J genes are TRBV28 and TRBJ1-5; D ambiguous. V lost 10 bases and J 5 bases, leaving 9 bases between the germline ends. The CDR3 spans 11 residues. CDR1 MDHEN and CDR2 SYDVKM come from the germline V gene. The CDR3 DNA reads TGTGCCACAAGTTCCGATCAGCCCCAGCATTTT. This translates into CATSSDQPQHF.